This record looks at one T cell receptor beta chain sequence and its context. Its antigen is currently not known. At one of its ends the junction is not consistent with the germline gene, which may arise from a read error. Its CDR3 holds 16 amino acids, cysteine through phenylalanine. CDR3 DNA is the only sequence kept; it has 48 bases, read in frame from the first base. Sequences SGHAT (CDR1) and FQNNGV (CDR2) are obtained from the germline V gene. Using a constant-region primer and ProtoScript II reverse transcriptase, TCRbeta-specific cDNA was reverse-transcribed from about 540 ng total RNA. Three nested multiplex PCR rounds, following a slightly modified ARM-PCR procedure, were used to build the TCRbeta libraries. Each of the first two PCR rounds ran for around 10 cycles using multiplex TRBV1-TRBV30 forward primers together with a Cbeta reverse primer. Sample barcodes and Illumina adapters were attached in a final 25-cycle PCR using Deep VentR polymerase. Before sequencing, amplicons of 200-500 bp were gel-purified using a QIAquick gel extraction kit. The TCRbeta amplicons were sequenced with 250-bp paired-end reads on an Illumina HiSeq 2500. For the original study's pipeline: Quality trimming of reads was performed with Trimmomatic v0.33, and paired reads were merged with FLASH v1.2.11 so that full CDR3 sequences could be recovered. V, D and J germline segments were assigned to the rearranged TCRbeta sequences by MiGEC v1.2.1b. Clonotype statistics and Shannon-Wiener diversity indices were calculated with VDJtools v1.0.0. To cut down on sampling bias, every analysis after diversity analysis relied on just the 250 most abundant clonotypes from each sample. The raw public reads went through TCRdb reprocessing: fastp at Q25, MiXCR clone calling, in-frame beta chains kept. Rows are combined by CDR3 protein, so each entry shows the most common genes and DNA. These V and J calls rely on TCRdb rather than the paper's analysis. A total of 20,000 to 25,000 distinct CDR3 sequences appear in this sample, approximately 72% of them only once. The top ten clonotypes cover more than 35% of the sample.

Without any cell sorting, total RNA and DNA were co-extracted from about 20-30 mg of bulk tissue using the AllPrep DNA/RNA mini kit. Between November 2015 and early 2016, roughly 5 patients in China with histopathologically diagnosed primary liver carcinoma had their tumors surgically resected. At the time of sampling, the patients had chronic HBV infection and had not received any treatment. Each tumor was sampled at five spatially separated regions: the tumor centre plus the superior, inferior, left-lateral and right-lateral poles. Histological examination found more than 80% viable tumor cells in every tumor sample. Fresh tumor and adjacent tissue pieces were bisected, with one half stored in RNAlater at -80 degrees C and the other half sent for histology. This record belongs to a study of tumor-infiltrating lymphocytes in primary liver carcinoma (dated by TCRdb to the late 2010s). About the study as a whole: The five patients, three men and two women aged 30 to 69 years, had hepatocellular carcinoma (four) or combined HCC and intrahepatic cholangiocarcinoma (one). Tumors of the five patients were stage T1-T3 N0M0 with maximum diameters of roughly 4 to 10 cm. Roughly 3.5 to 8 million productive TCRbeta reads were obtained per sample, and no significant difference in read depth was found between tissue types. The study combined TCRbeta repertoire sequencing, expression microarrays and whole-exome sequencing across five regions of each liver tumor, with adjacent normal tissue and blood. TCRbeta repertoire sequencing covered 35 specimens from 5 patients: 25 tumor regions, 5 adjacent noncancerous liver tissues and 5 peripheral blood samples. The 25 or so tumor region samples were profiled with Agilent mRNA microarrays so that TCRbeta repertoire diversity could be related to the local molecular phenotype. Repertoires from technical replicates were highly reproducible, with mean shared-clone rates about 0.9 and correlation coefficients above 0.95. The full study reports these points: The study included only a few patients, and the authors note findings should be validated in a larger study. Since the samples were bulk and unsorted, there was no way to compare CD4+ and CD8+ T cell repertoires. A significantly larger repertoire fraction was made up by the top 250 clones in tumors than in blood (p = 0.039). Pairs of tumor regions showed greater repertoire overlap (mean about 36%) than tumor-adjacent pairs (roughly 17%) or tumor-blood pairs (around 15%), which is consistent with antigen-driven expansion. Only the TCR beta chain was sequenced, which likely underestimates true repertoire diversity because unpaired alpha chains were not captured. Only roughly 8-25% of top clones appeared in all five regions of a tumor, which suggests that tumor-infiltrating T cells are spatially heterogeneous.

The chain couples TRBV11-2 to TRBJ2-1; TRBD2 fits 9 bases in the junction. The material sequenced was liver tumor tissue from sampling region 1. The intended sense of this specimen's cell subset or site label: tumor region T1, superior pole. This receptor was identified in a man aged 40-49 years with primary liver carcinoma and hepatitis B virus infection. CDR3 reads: CTSSLELLAGMSEQFF. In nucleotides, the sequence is TGTACCAGTAGCTTAGAGCTCCTAGCGGGGATGAGTGAGCAGTTCTTC. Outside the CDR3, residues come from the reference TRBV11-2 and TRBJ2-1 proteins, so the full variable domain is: EAGVAQSPRYKIIEKRQSVAFWCNPISGHATLYWYQQILGQGPKLLIQFQNNGVVDDSQLPKDRFSAERLKGVDSTLKIQPAKLEDSAVYLCTSSLELLAGMSEQFFGPGTRLTVL.